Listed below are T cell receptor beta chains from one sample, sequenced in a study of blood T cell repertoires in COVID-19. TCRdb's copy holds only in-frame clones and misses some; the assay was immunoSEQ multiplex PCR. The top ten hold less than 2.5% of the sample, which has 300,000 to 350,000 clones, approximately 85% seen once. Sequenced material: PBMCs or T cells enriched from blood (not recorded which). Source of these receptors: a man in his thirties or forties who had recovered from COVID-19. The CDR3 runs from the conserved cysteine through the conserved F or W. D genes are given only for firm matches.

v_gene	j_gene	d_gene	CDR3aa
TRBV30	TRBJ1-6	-	CAWTGINSPLHF
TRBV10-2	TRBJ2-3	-	CASRDPDKRTDTQYF
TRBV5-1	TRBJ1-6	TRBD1	CASSFRDRAHNSPLHF
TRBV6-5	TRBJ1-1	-	CASHRTNTEAFF
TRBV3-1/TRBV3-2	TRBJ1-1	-	CASSQTGNTEAFF
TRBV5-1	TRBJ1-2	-	CASSFGRDLGYTF
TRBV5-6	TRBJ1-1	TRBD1	CASSFTGGGNTEAFF
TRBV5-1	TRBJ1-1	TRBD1	CASSRQGAGTEAFF
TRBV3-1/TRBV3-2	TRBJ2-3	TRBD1	CASSQEMARGTPEEQGISTDTQYF
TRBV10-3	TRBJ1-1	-	CAISGNRKNTEAFF
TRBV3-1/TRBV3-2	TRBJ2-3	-	CASTSTDTQYF
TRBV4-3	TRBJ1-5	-	CASSQDVGGNQPQHF
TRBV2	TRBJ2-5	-	CASIKEVGQETQYF
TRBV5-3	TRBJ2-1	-	CARMGHPQSPYNEQFF
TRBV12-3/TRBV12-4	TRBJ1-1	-	CASKNLLYTEAFF
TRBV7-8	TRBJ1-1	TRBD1	CASSPGQSFVF
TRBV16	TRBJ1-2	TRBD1	CASSQGQSYGYTF
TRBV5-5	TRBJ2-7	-	CASTPWGGGSYEQYF
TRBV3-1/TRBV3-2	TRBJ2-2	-	CASIHSPNTGELFF
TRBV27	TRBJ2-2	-	CASSSKGGGLGKRTGELFF
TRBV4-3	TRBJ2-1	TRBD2	CASSLGLVGYNEQFF
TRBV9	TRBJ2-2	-	CASSIQQKGRRSTGELFF
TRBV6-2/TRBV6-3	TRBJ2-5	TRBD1	CASSYARDRGETQYF
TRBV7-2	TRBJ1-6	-	CASSPLGGNYNSPLHF
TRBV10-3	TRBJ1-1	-	CASCGRDTEAFF
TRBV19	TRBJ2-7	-	CASSLSTSVHEQYF
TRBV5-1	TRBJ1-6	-	CASSPRPSSGDSPLHF
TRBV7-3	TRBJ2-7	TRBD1	CASSLTGTGTGEQYF
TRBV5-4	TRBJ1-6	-	CASSLGLGINSPLHF
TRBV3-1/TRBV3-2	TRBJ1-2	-	CASSQHKAPGLIHGYTF
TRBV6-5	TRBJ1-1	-	CASSSRQTLNTEAFF
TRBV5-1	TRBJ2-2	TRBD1	CASTRDSSATGELFF
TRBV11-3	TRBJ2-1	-	CASSLEGTIAYNEQFF
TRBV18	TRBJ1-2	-	CASSSATLGAGYTF
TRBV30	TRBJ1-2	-	CAWSRQYYGYTF
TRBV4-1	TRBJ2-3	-	CASSQTLIRGTDTQYF
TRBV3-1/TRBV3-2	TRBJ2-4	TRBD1	CASSQDQGGRVHIQYF
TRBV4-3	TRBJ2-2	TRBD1	CASSQDPGQGSTGELFF
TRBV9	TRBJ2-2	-	CASSLPLQGSNTGELFF
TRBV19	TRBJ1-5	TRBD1	CASSNGKGQGNNQPQHF
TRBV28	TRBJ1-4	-	CAGRSRGTGRGEKLFF
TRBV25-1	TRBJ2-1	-	CASSEPDWTSKGHEQFF
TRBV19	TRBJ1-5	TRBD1	CASRDRENQPQHF
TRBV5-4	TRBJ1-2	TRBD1	CASSTTGGYYGYTF
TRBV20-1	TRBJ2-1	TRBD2	CSASSGGDYNEQFF
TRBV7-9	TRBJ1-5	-	CASSLGSGGNQPQHF
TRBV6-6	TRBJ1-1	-	CASSHDRLGEAFF
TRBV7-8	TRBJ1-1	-	CASSLSTGSLYNTEAFF
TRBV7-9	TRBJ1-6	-	CASSFGGSYNSPLHF
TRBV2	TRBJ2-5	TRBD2	CASSHPGLAIRGETQYF
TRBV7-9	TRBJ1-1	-	CASSTEGVTEAFF
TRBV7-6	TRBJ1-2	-	CASSLYREGGYTF
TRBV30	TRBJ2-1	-	CAWSGQGGREQFF
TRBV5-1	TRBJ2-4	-	CASSLLPGTGGDIQYF
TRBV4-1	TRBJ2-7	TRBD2	CASSRGLAGGYEQYF
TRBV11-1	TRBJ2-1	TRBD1	CASSPGTGGSYNEQFF